The TCR beta chain under discussion was sequenced for a study of blood T cell repertoires in COVID-19. Study-wide context: Samples came from the United States, Italy and Spain, spanning acute and convalescent COVID-19. T cells, B-cell-depleted T cells, or PBMCs supplied cDNA or gDNA.

Original handling: Reference gene primer amplification yielded estimated nucleated cell counts. Using immunoSEQ multiplex PCR, the repertoire was profiled, and TCRdb retains in-frame clones only, with some absent. The DNA was the basis for D and trimming; V, J and clone size are from that table. The data contain 250,000 to 350,000 clones, 87% of them singletons. Individuals aged about 18 to 89 years were recruited from about two dozen US areas. CDR1 is SGHDN and CDR2 is FVKESK in the germline V gene. Trimming left V 1 base short and J 8 bases short, with 12 bases between. The CDR3 runs 14 residues. This receptor was obtained from a woman in her thirties who had recovered from COVID-19. The chain combines TRBV14 with TRBJ1-3, with TRBD1 as a possible D gene (5 bases). Sequencing used PBMCs or T cells enriched from blood (not recorded which). DNA of the CDR3: TGTGCCAGCAGCCAAGGCAGGGTTGAAGACACCATATATTTT. Protein: CASSQGRVEDTIYF.